This TCR beta chain appears in the sequencing data of a study of cytomegalovirus exposure and HLA in healthy donors. Germline V CDR1 and CDR2: SEHNR, FQNEAQ (reference sequence). The V and J ends lost 5 bases and 4 bases, in that order; junction bases with no gene match: 7. The CDR3 is made up of 14 amino acids. All the people who gave samples were healthy bone marrow donors. PCR primers comprised 60 Vbeta and 13 Jbeta primers. As originally analysed: A later analysis counted about 80 million unique TCR beta chains, 9.5 million to 13 million shared. Libraries were prepared by immunoSEQ multiplex PCR; TCRdb keeps only in-frame clonotypes and omits some of them. The V and J calls and clone size are taken from that table; D and trimming were inferred from the DNA. Of 130,000 or so clones detected, 85% appear once; the ten largest clones hold under 7%.

The chain carries TRBV7-9 and TRBJ2-5; TRBD1 agrees at 7 bases. Sequenced: PBMCs. This TCR was recovered from a young woman in good health and CMV-seropositive. The chain's CDR3 is CASSLGWTGETQYF. The CDR3 DNA reads TGTGCCAGCAGCCTGGGGTGGACAGGAGAGACCCAGTACTTC.